The 16 T cell receptor beta chains presented below share a single source sample, sequenced in a study of human T cells and chemical hapten exposure. TCRdb processed the RACE reads anew with MiXCR; each CDR3 protein has one entry. The sample lists about 130,000 distinct CDR3 sequences, about 9% occurring once. Specified time point: healthy volunteer bleed at 2 weeks. Whole blood, unfractionated, served as the material for total RNA extraction. Sequences were obtained from whole blood. The source of these receptors is a male donor in good health. Some clones in this sample may be carry-over from other donors' samples.

Only a few counts were recorded for this clonotype. The chain joins TRBV7-9 to TRBJ2-3; 8 bases match TRBD2. After removal of 6 bases from V and 5 bases from J, the junction contained 16 bases not matched to a gene. The CDR3 extends over 17 amino acids. The germline gives CDR1 SEHNR, CDR2 FQNEAQ (reference sequence). The CDR3 is CASSPSASGSLGDTQYF. DNA for the CDR3: TGTGCCAGCAGTCCATCGGCGAGCGGGAGTCTGGGAGATACGCAGTATTTT.

V and J are TRBV7-3 and TRBJ1-5; D not certain. Per the germline V gene, CDR1 is SGHTA and CDR2 is FQGTGA. The CDR3 totals 12 residues. Trimming cost V 5 bases and J 7 bases, with 9 bases left between them. This CDR3 is CASSVQWQPQHF. The CDR3 coding sequence is TGTGCCAGCAGCGTCCAGTGGCAGCCCCAGCATTTT.

The chain links TRBV29-1 to TRBJ2-5; a weak D match, TRBD2 (6 bases). Germline-derived CDR1 and CDR2 are SQVTM and ANQGSEA. Between the trimmed V and J ends, which lost 2 bases and 1 base, there was a span of 11 bases. The CDR3 covers 14 residues. In DNA, the CDR3 is TGCAGCGTTGAATTCCGGGGGACCCAAGAGACCCAGTACTTC. It codes for CSVEFRGTQETQYF.

This clonotype was counted at least ten times. The chain joins TRBV29-1 to TRBJ2-3, with D maybe TRBD2 (6 bases). V lost 8 bases to trimming and J lost 0 bases, with 9 bases between them. Germline-derived CDR1 and CDR2 are SQVTM and ANQGSEA. The CDR3 is made up of 12 amino acids. The CDR3 sequence: CSTRGSTDTQYF. CDR3 nucleotides: TGCAGCACCCGGGGGAGCACAGATACGCAGTATTTT.

This clonotype has just a few counts. The gene calls are TRBV5-1 and TRBJ1-2; D possibly corresponds to TRBD1 (6 bases). The germline gives CDR1 SGHRS, CDR2 YFSETQ. The CDR3 extends over 18 amino acids. Trimming cost V 2 bases and J 0 bases, with 20 bases left between them. CDR3 sequence reads: CASSLNGPDRTSNYGYTF. The DNA for the CDR3 is TGCGCCAGCAGCTTAAATGGGCCAGACAGGACCTCTAACTATGGCTACACCTTC.

The genes are TRBV11-2 and TRBJ2-7, with 7 bases lining up with TRBD2. Trimming took 1 base from V and 4 from J; bases not matched to a gene: 16. CDR1 and CDR2 from the germline V gene are SGHAT and FQNNGV. This CDR3 comprises 18 residues. In DNA form, the CDR3 reads TGTGCCAGCAGCTTAGGGGGGATTCTGGACGGGAGGAAATACGAGCAGTACTTC. It specifies CASSLGGILDGRKYEQYF.

The sample holds a few counts of this clonotype. This chain joins TRBV5-1 and TRBJ2-4, with D perhaps TRBD1 (5 bases). In germline, CDR1 is SGHRS, CDR2 YFSETQ. CDR3 size: 14 residues. Trimming cost V 3 bases and J 0 bases, with 7 bases left between them. In nucleotides, the CDR3 is TGCGCCAGCAGCTCGACAGTAGCCAAAAACATTCAGTACTTC. This translates into CASSSTVAKNIQYF.

The V and J genes are TRBV14 and TRBJ1-1; tentatively, D is TRBD1 (6 bases). This CDR3 spans 15 amino acids. Trimming took off 4 bases at V and 0 bases at J, with 12 bases between the two ends. The germline V gene has CDR1 SGHDN and CDR2 FVKESK. The CDR3 sequence: CASSPGTRMNTEAFF. DNA of the CDR3: TGTGCCAGCAGCCCTGGGACAAGAATGAACACTGAAGCTTTCTTT.

This chain joins TRBV25-1 and TRBJ2-2; no definite D call. Trimming shortened V by 3 bases and J by 0 bases, and 8 bases separated the two germline ends. Germline V gene sequence: CDR1 MGHDK, CDR2 SYGVNS. The CDR3 runs to 15 residues. CDR3 sequence: CASSDRAANTGELFF. The CDR3 DNA reads TGTGCCAGCAGTGATCGGGCGGCGAACACCGGGGAGCTGTTTTTT.

This clonotype appeared many times. The chain recombines TRBV20-1 with TRBJ1-5; 7 bases agree with TRBD1. Trimming cost V 5 bases and J 2 bases; bases outside gene matches: 9. CDR1 and CDR2 from the germline V gene are DFQATT and SNEGSKA (reference sequence). This CDR3 has 15 residues. CDR3 region: CSALKQGRGNQPQHF. The CDR3, as DNA: TGCAGTGCTTTAAAACAGGGGCGAGGCAATCAGCCCCAGCATTTT.

This clonotype was seen at least ten times. This chain joins TRBV7-2 and TRBJ1-1; D gene uncertain. Germline loops: CDR1 SGHTA, CDR2 FQGNSA. The CDR3 covers 15 residues. V lost 1 base and J 0 bases, leaving 9 bases between the germline ends. DNA of the CDR3: TGTGCCAGCAGCTTAGGTGGAGGCCTGAACACTGAAGCTTTCTTT. Amino acid sequence: CASSLGGGLNTEAFF.

In its sample, this clonotype was seen many times. V is TRBV27 and J is TRBJ1-2, with TRBD1 matching over 8 bases. The germline CDR1 and CDR2 sequences are MNHEY and SMNVEV (reference sequence). CDR3 length: 14 amino acids. J was trimmed by 5 bases and V by 3 bases; bases with no gene match: 5. The CDR3 DNA follows: TGTGCCAGCAGTTTTGACAGGGGAGAGTATGGCTACACCTTC. Amino acid sequence: CASSFDRGEYGYTF.

This clonotype was recorded at least ten times. The genes are TRBV20-1 and TRBJ2-7, with a possible D match to TRBD1 (6 bases). The CDR3 totals 15 residues. V lost 5 bases and J 4 bases, leaving 21 bases between the germline ends. Germline V lookup: CDR1 DFQATT, CDR2 SNEGSKA (reference sequence). The CDR3 is CSALYPGTNLYEQYF. DNA for the CDR3: TGCAGTGCTCTGTACCCGGGGACAAATCTTTACGAGCAGTACTTC.

This clonotype has just a few counts. The chain has TRBV20-1 and TRBJ1-5; weak D call: TRBD1 (5 bases). The V and J ends lost 5 bases and 7 bases respectively, with 24 bases between them. CDR1 is DFQATT, CDR2 SNEGSKA, per germline (reference sequence). There are 16 residues in the CDR3. CDR3 sequence: CSAQRAGSYGGQPQHF. CDR3 bases: TGCAGTGCTCAAAGGGCGGGGTCCTACGGGGGACAGCCCCAGCATTTT.

This clonotype has more than one count but fewer than ten. V is TRBV9 and J is TRBJ2-2, with unresolved D. Between the trimmed V and J ends, which lost 6 bases and 4 bases, there was a span of 13 bases. Germline V gene data show CDR1 as SGDLS and CDR2 as YYNGEE. This CDR3 is 14 amino acids long. The CDR3 sequence: CASTAGLGTGELFF. The CDR3 DNA is TGTGCCAGCACCGCCGGGCTGGGCACCGGGGAGCTGTTTTTT. The whole variable domain, remainder taken from reference TRBV9 and TRBJ2-2, is DSGVTQTPKHLITATGQRVTLRCSPRSGDLSVYWYQQSLDQGLQFLIQYYNGEERAKGNILERFSAQQFPDLHSELNLSSLELGDSALYFCASTAGLGTGELFFGEGSRLTVL.

In its sample, this clonotype was seen many times. This sequence joins TRBV29-1 and TRBJ2-3, with TRBD2 matching 9 bases. CDR3 length: 15 amino acids. Germline assignment: CDR1 SQVTM and CDR2 ANQGSEA. Trimming cost V 7 bases and J 2 bases; bases outside gene matches: 10. CDR3 amino acids: CSAKELAGITDTQYF. CDR3 nucleotides: TGCAGCGCCAAGGAGCTAGCGGGGATCACAGATACGCAGTATTTT.